This T cell receptor beta chain was recorded in a study of CD8 T cells in ankylosing spondylitis (dated by TCRdb to about 2017). In terms of the full investigation: T cell receptor beta repertoires were profiled in healthy donors and ankylosing spondylitis patients so that disease-linked TCR variants could be found. The full study cohort comprised around 25 ankylosing spondylitis patients and 85 to 120 healthy donors. Peripheral blood samples were taken, and synovial fluid was additionally collected from ankylosing spondylitis patients. The research as a whole found: The disease-linked clones showed a CD8+ phenotype and occurred at relatively low frequencies in peripheral blood. Significant enrichment of the disease-linked clones was reported in matched synovial fluid samples from ankylosing spondylitis patients. A TCR beta motif made up of about eight highly homologous amino acid variants appeared to be characteristic of blood from ankylosing spondylitis patients. Some of the motif variants had been reported before in the synovial fluid and blood of reactive arthritis patients, a finding that suggests common disease-initiation mechanisms.

The data were produced on an Illumina HiSeq 2500. Quantitative 5'-RACE with molecular barcodes was used to prepare TCR beta libraries. Under the source paper's analysis protocol: Disease-linked TCR variants were identified with a new computational method built on a probabilistic model of VDJ rearrangement. TCRdb reran the public reads through fastp at Q25 and MiXCR, keeping productive beta chains. A single entry per CDR3 protein holds the most common genes and DNA from its merged rows. None of the V and J calls come from the authors' own analysis; TCRdb made them. The sample has approximately 540,000 distinct CDR3 sequences on record, approximately 12% of them singletons. Clones ranked in the top ten supply nearly 7% of the sample. According to the germline V gene (reference sequence), CDR1 reads SGHNT and CDR2 reads YYREEE. V was cut back by 0 bases and J by 4 bases, leaving a gap of 11 bases between them. The CDR3 has 15 amino acids, counting the end cysteine and phenylalanine. Of all the DNA, just the CDR3 is kept, 45 bases in frame from base 1.

This clonotype was counted only a few times. What this receptor recognizes is not known. No base qualities exist here, and no much larger clone lies one base off it. The chain is made from TRBV5-4 and TRBJ2-1; the D gene identity is not certain. The sample consisted of blood, either unsorted or a sorted T cell fraction (not recorded which). The source of this sequence is a male donor with ankylosing spondylitis. The CDR3 region reads CASSLGWERYNEQFF. In nucleotide form, the sequence is TGTGCCAGCAGCTTGGGATGGGAAAGGTACAATGAGCAGTTCTTC. With the rest looked up from the reference TRBV5-4 and TRBJ2-1 genes rather than sequenced, the full variable domain is ETGVTQSPTHLIKTRGQQVTLRCSSQSGHNTVSWYQQALGQGPQFIFQYYREEENGRGNFPPRFSGLQFPNYSSELNVNALELDDSALYLCASSLGWERYNEQFFGPGTRLTVL.